This record covers a single T cell receptor (beta chain). Assay: immunoSEQ multiplex PCR; the TCRdb copy retains only in-frame clones and omits some. The sample holds about 72,000 clones; about four fifths are singletons and the top ten take nearly 3.5%. Stage II-IVA oral cavity squamous cell carcinoma was new and untreated by systemic or radiation therapy. Germline loops: CDR1 SGDLS, CDR2 YYNGEE. This CDR3 contains 14 residues. V lost 3 bases and J lost 5, with 14 bases in between. This record comes from a study of neoadjuvant anti-PD-1 for oral cavity cancer. Study background: Most patients had three to four biweekly doses of 3 mg/kg nivolumab before resection. Around day 43, patients without progression received a fourth nivolumab dose before surgery.

Sequencing used PBMCs, obtained before nivolumab (anti-PD-1) treatment. The TCR comes from a person aged 35-80 years with oral cavity squamous cell carcinoma. The V gene is TRBV9, the J gene TRBJ1-2, with D unclear. The chain's CDR3 is CASSASTGYYGYTF. CDR3 bases: TGTGCCAGCAGCGCCTCAACGGGGTATTATGGCTACACCTTC.